The 25 T cell receptor beta chains given below trace back to one sample, sequenced in a study of patients and donors after allogeneic stem cell transplantation. TCRdb recomputed calls from the RT-PCR reads with MiXCR, one row per CDR3 protein. The sample records around 240,000 distinct CDR3 sequences, roughly an eighth being singletons. The specimen was blood, either unsorted or a sorted T cell fraction (not recorded which). The receptors here all came from a human donor who was either an allogeneic HSCT recipient or a stem cell or donor lymphocyte infusion donor (not recorded which). It is not recorded whose cells these are; they may come from a transplant donor.

The chain recombines TRBV24-1 with TRBJ1-2; TRBD1 aligns across 10 bases. The germline V gene encodes CDR1 KGHDR and CDR2 SFDVKD. CDR3 length equals 15 residues. V lost 5 bases to trimming and J lost 5 bases; unmatched junction nucleotides: 7. This CDR3 reads CATSGGGTGDYGYTF. For the CDR3, the DNA is TGTGCCACCAGTGGCGGCGGGACAGGGGATTATGGCTACACCTTC.

This chain joins TRBV11-2 and TRBJ2-1; 9 bases fit TRBD1. The junction had 5 bases not matched to a gene; V was cut back by 1 base and J by 7 bases. From germline, CDR1 is SGHAT and CDR2 FQNNGV. This CDR3 contains 15 residues. CDR3: CASSLAQGARNEQFF. In DNA, the CDR3 is TGTGCCAGCAGCTTAGCACAGGGGGCGAGGAATGAGCAGTTCTTC.

This chain links TRBV29-1 with TRBJ2-5; weak D call: TRBD2 (7 bases). Germline assignment: CDR1 SQVTM and CDR2 ANQGSEA. V was cut by 5 bases and J by 5 bases, with 15 bases left in between. The CDR3 totals 13 residues. The DNA for the CDR3 is TGCAGCGTTCGGGGGGCAGGCATGGAGACCCAGTACTTC. Translating gives CSVRGAGMETQYF.

A few counts support this clonotype. The chain joins TRBV18 to TRBJ2-5, with a tentative D call TRBD1 (6 bases). This CDR3 is 13 amino acids long. V lost 4 bases and J lost 4, with 10 bases in between. Germline lookup yields CDR1 KGHSH and CDR2 LQKENI. The CDR3 bases are TGTGCCAGCTCACGGGACATCACAGAGACCCAGTACTTC. Amino acids: CASSRDITETQYF. Full variable domain (remainder filled in from reference TRBV18 and TRBJ2-5): NAGVMQNPRHLVRRRGQEARLRCSPMKGHSHVYWYRQLPEEGLKFMVYLQKENIIDESGMPKERFSAEFPKEGPSILRIQQVVRGDSAAYFCASSRDITETQYFGPGTRLLVL.

The chain uses TRBV5-1 and TRBJ1-3; D uncertain. Germline-derived CDR1 and CDR2 are SGHRS and YFSETQ. CDR3 length: 16 amino acids. Trimming pared 3 bases from V and 0 bases from J, leaving 13 bases between. The CDR3 spells CASSYLSTRSGNTIYF. The CDR3 DNA is TGCGCCAGCAGCTATCTCAGTACGCGCTCTGGAAACACCATATATTTT.

This clonotype was seen repeatedly, ten times or more. The chain employs TRBV7-2 and TRBJ1-1; the D is unclear. Trimming pared 6 bases from V and 2 bases from J, leaving 16 bases between. The CDR3 has 15 residues. The germline gives CDR1 SGHTA, CDR2 FQGNSA. In nucleotides, the CDR3 is TGTGCCAGCAGTTTTAACCGACGGTTTAACACTGAAGCTTTCTTT. Translating it yields CASSFNRRFNTEAFF.

In this sample, this clonotype turned up once. The J gene is TRBJ1-2, the V gene TRBV5-1, with D maybe TRBD1 (6 bases). The germline V and J ends were trimmed by 6 bases and 5 bases, with 17 bases remaining between them. There are 14 residues in the CDR3. CDR1 is SGHRS, CDR2 YFSETQ, per germline. In DNA form, the CDR3 reads TGCGCCAGCAATTCTCGGTCAGGGGTTTATGGCTACACCTTC. It specifies CASNSRSGVYGYTF.

This clonotype turned up a few times. The chain recombines TRBV9 with TRBJ2-3; 9 nucleotides line up with TRBD1. The V and J ends lost 4 bases and 5 bases, in that order; junction bases with no gene match: 5. The CDR3 has 14 amino acids. Germline V gene lookup returns CDR1 SGDLS and CDR2 YYNGEE. The CDR3 DNA reads as TGTGCCAGCAGCTGGACAGGGGATGGAGATACGCAGTATTTT. Translation gives CASSWTGDGDTQYF. The variable domain in full, completed from reference TRBV9 and TRBJ2-3, reads DSGVTQTPKHLITATGQRVTLRCSPRSGDLSVYWYQQSLDQGLQFLIQYYNGEERAKGNILERFSAQQFPDLHSELNLSSLELGDSALYFCASSWTGDGDTQYFGPGTRLTVL.

The CDR3 sequence is CASSPSGPRTGELFF. The DNA of the CDR3 is TGTGCCAGCAGCCCCAGTGGGCCGCGCACCGGGGAGCTGTTTTTT. The genes are TRBV5-8 and TRBJ2-2, with unresolved D. V was shortened by 4 bases and J by 4 bases, with 14 bases between the two germline ends. The CDR3 extends over 15 amino acids. Germline CDR1 reads SGHTS; CDR2 reads YDEGEE.

This clonotype was recorded a few times. This chain links TRBV6-2 or TRBV6-3 with TRBJ2-1; D might be TRBD1 (6 bases). The length of the CDR3 is 16 residues. CDR1 is MNHEY and CDR2 is SVGEGT in the germline V gene. Trimming pared 6 bases from V and 5 bases from J, leaving 20 bases between. The CDR3 sequence is CASSRDRDNWDNEQFF. CDR3 DNA: TGTGCCAGCAGCCGGGACCGGGACAATTGGGACAATGAGCAGTTCTTC.

The gene calls are TRBV20-1 and TRBJ2-5; TRBD1 aligns across 10 bases. This CDR3 has 14 amino acids. Germline V gene data show CDR1 as DFQATT and CDR2 as SNEGSKA (reference sequence). Unmatched junction bases numbered 11, after V lost 6 bases and J lost 7 bases. The DNA of the CDR3 is TGCAGTGCCGCTGGACAGGGGGATACCTGGACCCAGTACTTC. Protein product: CSAAGQGDTWTQYF.

The sample holds many counts of this clonotype. The rearrangement joins TRBV6-5 to TRBJ2-5, with TRBD2 identical over 8 bases. Germline lookup yields CDR1 MNHEY and CDR2 SVGAGI. CDR3 size: 16 residues. Germline trimming cut 3 bases from V and 0 bases from J; bases unmatched to any gene: 6. Here the CDR3 DNA reads TGTGCCAGCAGTTATCGGTCTAGCGGGTACCAAGAGACCCAGTACTTC. It codes for CASSYRSSGYQETQYF.

The rearrangement uses TRBV2 and TRBJ2-3, with TRBD2 identical over 10 bases. CDR3 length: 15 amino acids. With 6 bases clipped from V and 5 bases from J, the junction kept 8 bases outside the gene matches. The germline gives CDR1 SNHLY, CDR2 FYNNEI. Here the CDR3 reads CASRVAGGALDTQYF. The CDR3 DNA reads TGTGCCAGCAGAGTAGCGGGGGGAGCCTTAGATACGCAGTATTTT.

This chain uses TRBV5-1 with TRBJ2-6, with 8 nucleotides matching TRBD1. There are 18 residues in the CDR3. V lost 3 bases and J lost 0; bases outside the gene matches: 8. CDR1 and CDR2 from the germline V gene are SGHRS and YFSETQ. The CDR3 loop is CASSSDPGGYSGANVLTF. In nucleotides, the CDR3 is TGCGCCAGCAGCTCAGATCCAGGGGGCTACTCTGGGGCCAACGTCCTGACTTTC.

DNA for the CDR3: TGTGCCAGTAGCCCAGGTATATACAATGAGCAGTTCTTC. Translating it yields CASSPGIYNEQFF. The chain recombines TRBV19 with TRBJ2-1, with D unresolved. Looked up from germline, CDR1 is LNHDA and CDR2 is SQIVND (reference sequence). CDR3 length: 13 amino acids. V was trimmed by 6 bases and J by 4 bases, leaving 10 bases between them. The full variable domain, in which reference TRBV19 and TRBJ2-1 provide the parts outside the CDR3, is DGGITQSPKYLFRKEGQNVTLSCEQNLNHDAMYWYRQDPGQGLRLIYYSQIVNDFQKGDIAEGYSVSREKKESFPLTVTSAQKNPTAFYLCASSPGIYNEQFFGPGTRLTVL.

This clonotype was detected ten times or more. This chain connects TRBV5-1 to TRBJ2-4; the match to TRBD2 covers 12 bases. CDR3 length: 15 residues. Germline V gene lookup returns CDR1 SGHRS and CDR2 YFSETQ. With V trimmed by 3 bases and J by 6 bases, 4 bases remained unmatched. The CDR3 sequence: CASSYTSGRTNIQYF. The DNA of the CDR3 is TGCGCCAGCAGCTATACTAGCGGGAGGACAAACATTCAGTACTTC.

This clonotype was seen at least ten times. The chain combines TRBV11-2 with TRBJ1-5; D is possibly TRBD1 (5 bases). Looked up from germline, CDR1 is SGHAT and CDR2 is FQNNGV. The V end was cut by 6 bases, the J end by 3 bases, with 9 bases between. This CDR3 is built from 13 residues. Here the CDR3 reads CASSQGPNQPQHF. DNA of the CDR3: TGTGCCAGCAGTCAGGGACCCAATCAGCCCCAGCATTTT. Filled out from reference TRBV11-2 and TRBJ1-5, the complete variable domain reads EAGVAQSPRYKIIEKRQSVAFWCNPISGHATLYWYQQILGQGPKLLIQFQNNGVVDDSQLPKDRFSAERLKGVDSTLKIQPAKLEDSAVYLCASSQGPNQPQHFGDGTRLSIL.

This clonotype has only a few counts. The genes are TRBV18 and TRBJ2-1; 9 nucleotides line up with TRBD1. Trimming cost V 3 bases and J 6 bases; bases outside gene matches: 9. The CDR3 length is 16 residues. Per the germline V gene, CDR1 is KGHSH and CDR2 is LQKENI. DNA of the CDR3: TGTGCCAGCTCACCGTTAGGGACAGGGCAGCTCAATGAGCAGTTCTTC. Protein: CASSPLGTGQLNEQFF. Full variable domain (remainder filled in from reference TRBV18 and TRBJ2-1): NAGVMQNPRHLVRRRGQEARLRCSPMKGHSHVYWYRQLPEEGLKFMVYLQKENIIDESGMPKERFSAEFPKEGPSILRIQQVVRGDSAAYFCASSPLGTGQLNEQFFGPGTRLTVL.

This sequence joins TRBV29-1 and TRBJ1-1, with a weak D call TRBD1 (5 bases). The CDR3 is 14 residues long. Germline V gene sequence: CDR1 SQVTM, CDR2 ANQGSEA. Trimming cost V 5 bases and J 4 bases, with 17 bases left between them. The CDR3 DNA reads as TGCAGCGTTTCCGAAAGGGGCGTGAGCACTGAAGCTTTCTTT. Protein product: CSVSERGVSTEAFF.

The V call is TRBV6-6, the J call TRBJ1-1, with D uncertain. CDR3 length equals 13 residues. The V and J ends lost 6 bases and 3 bases respectively, with 11 bases between them. Germline-derived CDR1 and CDR2 are MNHNY and SVGAGI (reference sequence). For the CDR3, the DNA is TGTGCCAGCAGCCGTATAAGGGACACTGAAGCTTTCTTT. As protein: CASSRIRDTEAFF.

The chain uses TRBV19 and TRBJ2-6; weak D call: TRBD1 (6 bases). CDR1 and CDR2 from the germline V gene are LNHDA and SQIVND (reference sequence). Trimming pared 3 bases from V and 2 bases from J, leaving 11 bases between. This CDR3 has 16 residues. CDR3 residues: CASSIHAGAGANVLTF. The CDR3 nucleotides read TGTGCCAGTAGTATTCACGCAGGGGCTGGGGCCAACGTCCTGACTTTC. Full variable domain (missing parts from reference TRBV19 and TRBJ2-6): DGGITQSPKYLFRKEGQNVTLSCEQNLNHDAMYWYRQDPGQGLRLIYYSQIVNDFQKGDIAEGYSVSREKKESFPLTVTSAQKNPTAFYLCASSIHAGAGANVLTFGAGSRLTVL.

The chain links TRBV27 to TRBJ2-6; no clear D gene. Germline lookup yields CDR1 MNHEY and CDR2 SMNVEV (reference sequence). Between the trimmed V and J ends, which lost 3 bases and 4 bases, there was a span of 16 bases. The CDR3 runs 17 residues. DNA of the CDR3: TGTGCCAGCAGTTTGCGAGTTCCGATTGTGGGGGCCAACGTCCTGACTTTC. It encodes CASSLRVPIVGANVLTF. Full variable domain (missing parts from reference TRBV27 and TRBJ2-6): EAQVTQNPRYLITVTGKKLTVTCSQNMNHEYMSWYRQDPGLGLRQIYYSMNVEVTDKGDVPEGYKVSRKEKRNFPLILESPSPNQTSLYFCASSLRVPIVGANVLTFGAGSRLTVL.

This clonotype appeared a few times. This chain connects TRBV24-1 to TRBJ2-1; D is unclear. Trimming removed 1 base from V and 12 bases from J, with 12 bases in between. This CDR3 is built from 13 residues. Germline assignment: CDR1 KGHDR and CDR2 SFDVKD. The CDR3 sequence: CATSDFFAARQFF. The CDR3 DNA reads TGTGCCACCAGTGATTTTTTTGCGGCTAGGCAGTTCTTC.

In this sample, this clonotype turned up many times. V is TRBV5-6 and J is TRBJ2-2; the D is unclear. This CDR3 is built from 17 residues. The V end was cut by 3 bases, the J end by 7 bases, with 22 bases between. In germline, CDR1 is SGHDT, CDR2 YYEEEE. CDR3 loop: CASSSLEKDPRGGELFF. CDR3 DNA sequence: TGTGCCAGCAGCTCCCTGGAAAAGGATCCCAGAGGCGGGGAGCTGTTTTTT.

This clonotype came up many times. The chain combines TRBV7-8 with TRBJ1-2; 9 nucleotides match TRBD1. The germline CDR1 and CDR2 sequences are SGHVS and FQNEAQ. Trimming removed 1 base from V and 3 bases from J; junction bases left unmatched: 9. This CDR3 has 17 residues. The CDR3 bases are TGTGCCAGCAGCTTAGAGGTCTGGGACAGGGCCTACTATGGCTACACCTTC. Protein product: CASSLEVWDRAYYGYTF.